These 20 T cell receptor beta chains share one sample of origin, sequenced in a study of shared clonotypes between healthy human individuals. Profiled with immunoSEQ multiplex PCR; TCRdb holds only in-frame clones, not every one. The data hold about 2.4 million clones, with more than 85% observed a single time. The material sequenced was naive CD4+ T cells from PBMCs. Subset of the sample: CD45RA+ positively selected. Every receptor here comes from a man between 18 and 29 years old in good health. Some clones in this sample may be carry-over from other donors' samples.

V usage is TRBV28 and J usage is TRBJ2-7; a weak D match, TRBD1 (5 bases). The CDR3 is 12 residues long. Germline CDR1 is MDHEN and CDR2 is SYDVKM. The V and J ends lost 3 bases and 5 bases respectively, with 8 bases between them. CDR3 coding DNA: TGTGCCAGCAGTTTCAGGGCCAACGAGCAGTACTTC. This gives the protein CASSFRANEQYF.

CDR3 coding DNA: TGTGCCAGCAAGAACCTTGGTGTCAGGGGGCAATTAGCCCAGCATTTT. The encoded protein is CASKNLGVRGQLAQHF. This chain joins TRBV28 and TRBJ1-5, with 8 bases lining up with TRBD1. With V trimmed by 7 bases and J by 11 bases, 19 bases remained unmatched. Germline CDR1 and CDR2: MDHEN and SYDVKM. The CDR3 loop spans 16 amino acids.

The rearrangement uses TRBV4-1 and TRBJ1-4, with D maybe TRBD1 (5 bases). The CDR3 is made up of 15 amino acids. Trimming cost V 4 bases and J 4 bases, with 13 bases left between them. Germline CDR1 reads MGHRA; CDR2 reads YSYEKL. In DNA form, the CDR3 reads TGCGCCAGCAGCCCACCGGGACTGTATAATGAAAAACTGTTTTTT. Its protein product is CASSPPGLYNEKLFF.

The table lists this clone with a count of one. The chain carries TRBV6-1 and TRBJ1-3; no reliable D call. V lost 2 bases, J lost 4 bases, and 15 bases lay in between. The CDR3 runs 16 residues. CDR1 and CDR2 (germline): MNHNS, SASEGT. CDR3 protein: CASSEPRPSAGNTIYF. The DNA for the CDR3 is TGTGCCAGCAGTGAACCGAGACCGAGCGCCGGAAACACCATATATTTT.

The V and J genes are TRBV7-2 and TRBJ1-5; 7 nucleotides match TRBD1. The CDR3 has 15 residues. Germline CDR1 reads SGHTA; CDR2 reads FQGNSA. V dropped 5 bases and J dropped 1; count of bases not matched to a gene: 5. DNA for the CDR3: TGTGCCAGCAGCGACCGGGACAGAAGCAATCAGCCCCAGCATTTT. Its translation is CASSDRDRSNQPQHF.

In its sample, this clone was seen a few times. This chain joins TRBV7-3 and TRBJ1-1, with D uncertain. The CDR3 totals 15 residues. Trimming took 5 bases from V and 1 from J, leaving 14 bases between them. Germline CDR1 and CDR2: SGHTA and FQGTGA. Written as DNA, the CDR3 is TGTGCCAGCAGCCGAATAGGACTCGGGAACACTGAAGCTTTCTTT. Amino acids: CASSRIGLGNTEAFF. Full variable domain (remainder filled in from reference TRBV7-3 and TRBJ1-1): GAGVSQTPSNKVTEKGKYVELRCDPISGHTALYWYRQSLGQGPEFLIYFQGTGAADDSGLPNDRFFAVRPEGSVSTLKIQRTERGDSAVYLCASSRIGLGNTEAFFGQGTRLTVV.

J is TRBJ1-1 and V is TRBV7-2; TRBD1 might be the D (5 bases). Germline lookup yields CDR1 SGHTA and CDR2 FQGNSA. The CDR3 has 14 amino acids. Trimming took off 8 bases at V and 0 bases at J, with 13 bases between the two ends. The DNA for the CDR3 is TGTGCCAGCCTCAACCGACAGTTGAACACTGAAGCTTTCTTT. Translated: CASLNRQLNTEAFF.

This sequence joins TRBV7-9 and TRBJ2-2; D is ambiguous. V lost 4 bases and J lost 6, with 6 bases in between. Germline assignment: CDR1 SEHNR and CDR2 FQNEAQ (reference sequence). The CDR3 covers 12 residues. CDR3: CASSSEAGELFF. In nucleotides, the CDR3 is TGTGCCAGCAGCTCAGAGGCCGGGGAGCTGTTTTTT.

This chain connects TRBV9 to TRBJ2-7; possibly TRBD2 for D (6 bases). Germline loops: CDR1 SGDLS, CDR2 YYNGEE. The CDR3 consists of 14 residues. V was pared by 1 base and J by 5 bases, with 13 bases between. CDR3 coding DNA: TGTGCCAGCAGCGTACCTCCGGGAGACGACGAGCAGTACTTC. It specifies CASSVPPGDDEQYF.

In regard to this clone: This specimen includes other DNA sequences encoding the same CDR3. The V call is TRBV10-1, the J call TRBJ2-1; the D is unclear. Per the germline V gene, CDR1 is WNHNN and CDR2 is SYGVQD (reference sequence). Trimming shortened V by 6 bases and J by 4 bases, and 10 bases separated the two germline ends. The CDR3 contains 13 residues. CDR3 residues: CASSPGQYNEQFF. The CDR3 region has the DNA TGCGCCAGCAGCCCCGGGCAATACAATGAGCAGTTCTTC.

The chain uses TRBV5-1 and TRBJ2-5, with D perhaps matching TRBD2 (5 bases). CDR3 length: 15 amino acids. CDR1 and CDR2 (germline): SGHRS, YFSETQ. Trimming removed 4 bases at V and 5 bases at J, with 18 bases between. CDR3 bases: TGCGCCAGCAGCCAATCCTATAGCGCTGCGGAGACCCAGTACTTC. Translated: CASSQSYSAAETQYF.

This chain uses TRBV4-1 with TRBJ2-7; no clear D. Trimming removed 1 base at V and 2 bases at J, with 12 bases between. CDR3 size: 15 residues. Germline assignment: CDR1 MGHRA and CDR2 YSYEKL. For the CDR3, the DNA is TGCGCCAGCAGCCAAGTACTCCGAAGACCCTACGAGCAGTACTTC. Protein product: CASSQVLRRPYEQYF.

The chain carries TRBV7-2 and TRBJ2-7; D is unclear. V was shortened by 1 base and J by 3 bases, with 19 bases between the two germline ends. CDR1 is SGHTA and CDR2 is FQGNSA in the germline V gene. The CDR3 has 17 amino acids. The CDR3 coding sequence is TGTGCCAGCAGCTTAGGATTCGGGCACCAAAACCTCTACGAGCAGTACTTC. It is translated as CASSLGFGHQNLYEQYF.

This clone was picked up one time. This chain connects TRBV5-4 to TRBJ2-1; 7 nucleotides match TRBD2. Germline V gives CDR1 SGHNT, CDR2 YYREEE (reference sequence). Losses at the gene ends were 4 bases for V and 2 bases for J; bases not matched to a gene: 6. The length of the CDR3 is 15 residues. The CDR3 coding sequence is TGTGCCAGCAGCCTCTCCGGGACTACCTACAATGAGCAGTTCTTC. This codes for CASSLSGTTYNEQFF.

The V call is TRBV6-6, the J call TRBJ2-7; the match to TRBD2 covers 7 bases. The CDR3 length is 14 residues. V lost 5 bases and J lost 1; bases outside the gene matches: 5. Per the germline V gene, CDR1 is MNHNY and CDR2 is SVGAGI (reference sequence). CDR3 protein: CASSDTAGSYEQYF. The CDR3 bases are TGTGCCAGCAGTGACACAGCGGGATCCTACGAGCAGTACTTC.

This clone was counted between two and nine times. The rearrangement uses TRBV10-1 and TRBJ1-1; 7 nucleotides line up with TRBD1. CDR1 is WNHNN and CDR2 is SYGVQD in the germline V gene (reference sequence). CDR3 length equals 18 residues. V trimming: 0 bases; J trimming: 2 bases; junction bases outside the gene matches: 12. The CDR3 loop reads CASSESLWGTASNTEAFF. As DNA, the CDR3 is TGCGCCAGCAGTGAGTCGCTGTGGGGGACAGCTTCTAACACTGAAGCTTTCTTT.

The chain recombines TRBV27 with TRBJ2-3; D possibly corresponds to TRBD2 (6 bases). V was clipped by 8 bases and J by 1 base, with 16 bases between them. The CDR3 runs 15 residues. Germline V CDR1 and CDR2: MNHEY, SMNVEV (reference sequence). Here the CDR3 DNA reads TGTGCCAGCTCCCGGGGGTTTGTGGGCACAGATACGCAGTATTTT. This codes for CASSRGFVGTDTQYF.

A single count supports this clone. This chain uses TRBV10-3 with TRBJ1-4; 9 bases align to TRBD1. Germline V CDR1 and CDR2: ENHRY, SYGVKD. Losses at the gene ends were 6 bases for V and 6 bases for J; bases not matched to a gene: 14. This CDR3 is built from 17 residues. The CDR3: CAISPDRGRSNDEKLFF. The CDR3 coding sequence is TGTGCCATCAGCCCGGACAGGGGCCGGAGTAATGATGAAAAACTGTTTTTT.

The rearrangement links TRBV28 to TRBJ2-2; D remains unclear. CDR1 and CDR2 from the germline V gene are MDHEN and SYDVKM. The CDR3 is 15 residues long. V lost 3 bases, J lost 1 base, and 9 bases lay in between. This CDR3 is CASSFASLNTGELFF. The DNA of the CDR3 is TGTGCCAGCAGTTTCGCCAGCCTGAACACCGGGGAGCTGTTTTTT.

The chain employs TRBV7-2 and TRBJ2-3; D is uncertain. Germline loops: CDR1 SGHTA, CDR2 FQGNSA. The V end was cut by 5 bases, the J end by 4 bases, with 10 bases between. The CDR3 is 13 residues long. The chain's CDR3 is CASSLQWPDTQYF. In nucleotides, the CDR3 is TGTGCCAGCAGCCTGCAATGGCCAGATACGCAGTATTTT.